This T cell receptor (beta chain) was observed in a study of blood T cell repertoires in COVID-19. Profiling relied on immunoSEQ multiplex PCR, and the TCRdb table lists in-frame clones only, not all of them. Of 200,000 to 250,000 clones detected, 65% to 90% appear once; the ten largest clones hold around 4.5%. Per the germline V gene, CDR1 is ENHRY and CDR2 is SYGVKD. This CDR3 spans 15 amino acids. Trimming removed 2 bases at V and 3 bases at J, with 14 bases between. The chain links TRBV10-3 to TRBJ2-7; D may be TRBD2 (5 bases). The sequencing input was PBMCs or T cells enriched from blood (not recorded which). This TCR came from a woman in her twenties or thirties who had been exposed to COVID-19. CDR3 nucleotide sequence: TGTGCCATCAGTGAGAGGCGACTACTCCACTACGAGCAGTACTTC. The encoded protein is CAISERRLLHYEQYF.